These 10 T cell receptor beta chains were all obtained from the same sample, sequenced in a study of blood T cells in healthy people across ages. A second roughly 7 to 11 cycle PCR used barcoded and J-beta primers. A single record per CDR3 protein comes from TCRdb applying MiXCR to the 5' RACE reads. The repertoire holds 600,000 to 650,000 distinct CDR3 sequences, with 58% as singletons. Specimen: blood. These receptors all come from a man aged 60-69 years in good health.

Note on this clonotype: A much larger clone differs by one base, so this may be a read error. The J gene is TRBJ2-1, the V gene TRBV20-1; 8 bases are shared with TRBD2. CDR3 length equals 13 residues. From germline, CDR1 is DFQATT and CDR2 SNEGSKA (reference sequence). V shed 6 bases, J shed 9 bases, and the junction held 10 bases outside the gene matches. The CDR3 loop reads CSATVAGNSEQFF. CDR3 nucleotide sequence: TGCAGTGCAACCGTAGCGGGGAACAGTGAGCAGTTCTTC.

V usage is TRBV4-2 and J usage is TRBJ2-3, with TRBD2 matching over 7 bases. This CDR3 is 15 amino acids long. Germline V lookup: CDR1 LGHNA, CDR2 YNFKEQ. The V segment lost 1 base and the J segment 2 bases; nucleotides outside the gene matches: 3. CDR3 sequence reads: CASSQVSGVTDTQYF. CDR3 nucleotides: TGTGCCAGCAGCCAAGTCAGCGGGGTCACAGATACGCAGTATTTT.

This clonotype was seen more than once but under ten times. The chain's CDR3 is CSANKEGTVNNEQFF. CDR3 nucleotide sequence: TGCAGTGCCAACAAGGAGGGGACAGTTAACAATGAGCAGTTCTTC. This sequence joins TRBV20-1 and TRBJ2-1, with D maybe TRBD1 (7 bases). Per the germline V gene, CDR1 is DFQATT and CDR2 is SNEGSKA (reference sequence). With 6 bases removed from V and 5 bases from J, the gap between germline ends came to 20 bases. This CDR3 comprises 15 residues.

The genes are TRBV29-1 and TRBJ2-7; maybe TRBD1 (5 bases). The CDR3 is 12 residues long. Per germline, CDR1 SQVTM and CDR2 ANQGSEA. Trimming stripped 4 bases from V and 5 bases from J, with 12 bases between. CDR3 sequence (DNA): TGCAGCGTTGGGCAGGGCAGGGACGAGCAGTACTTC. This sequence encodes CSVGQGRDEQYF.

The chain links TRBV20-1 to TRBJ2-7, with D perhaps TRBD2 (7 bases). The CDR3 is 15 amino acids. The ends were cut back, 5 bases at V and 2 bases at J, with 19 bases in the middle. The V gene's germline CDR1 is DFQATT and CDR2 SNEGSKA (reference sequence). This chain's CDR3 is CSAGRGATPTYEQYF. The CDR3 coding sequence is TGCAGTGCTGGACGGGGGGCTACCCCTACCTACGAGCAGTACTTC.

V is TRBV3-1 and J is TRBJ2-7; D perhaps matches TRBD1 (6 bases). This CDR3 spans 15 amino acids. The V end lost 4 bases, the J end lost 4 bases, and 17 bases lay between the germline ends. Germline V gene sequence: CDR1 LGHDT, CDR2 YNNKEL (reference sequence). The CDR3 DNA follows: TGTGCCAGCAGCCGCTACCCAGGGGTAGAGTACGAGCAGTACTTC. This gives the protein CASSRYPGVEYEQYF.

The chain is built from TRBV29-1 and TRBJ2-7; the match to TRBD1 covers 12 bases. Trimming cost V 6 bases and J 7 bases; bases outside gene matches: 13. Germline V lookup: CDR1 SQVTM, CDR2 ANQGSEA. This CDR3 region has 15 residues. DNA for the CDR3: TGCAGCGTCCGGGACAGGGGGCGATCAGGTAGTGAGCAGTACTTC. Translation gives CSVRDRGRSGSEQYF.

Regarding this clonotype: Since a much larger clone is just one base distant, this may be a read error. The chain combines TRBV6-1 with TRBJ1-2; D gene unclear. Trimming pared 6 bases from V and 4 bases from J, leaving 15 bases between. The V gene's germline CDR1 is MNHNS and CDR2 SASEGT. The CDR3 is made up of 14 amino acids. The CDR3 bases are TGTGCCAGCAGGTATACAAAGGGCGGCTATGGCTACACCTTC. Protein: CASRYTKGGYGYTF.

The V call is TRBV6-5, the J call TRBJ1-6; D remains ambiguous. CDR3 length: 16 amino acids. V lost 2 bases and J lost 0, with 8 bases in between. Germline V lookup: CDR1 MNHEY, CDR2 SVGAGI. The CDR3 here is CASSYVGYSYNSPLHF. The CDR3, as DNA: TGTGCCAGCAGTTACGTGGGATACTCCTATAATTCACCCCTCCACTTT.

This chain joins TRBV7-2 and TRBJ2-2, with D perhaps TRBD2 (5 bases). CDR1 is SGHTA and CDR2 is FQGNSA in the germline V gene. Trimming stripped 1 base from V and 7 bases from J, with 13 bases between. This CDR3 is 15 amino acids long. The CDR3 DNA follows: TGTGCCAGCAGCTTAGGTGTCGGGGTTGGCGGGGAGCTGTTTTTT. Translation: CASSLGVGVGGELFF.